In this sample, the clone carrying this T cell receptor (beta chain) turned up many times. RNA was extracted from bulk tissue without any cell sorting. Chemotherapy-naive patients with new lung cancer underwent thoracic surgery in China, August–November 2014. A modified ARM-PCR protocol with three rounds of nested PCR amplified TCRbeta. TCRdb reanalysed the multiplex PCR reads using MiXCR and keeps one entry per CDR3 protein. The sample has about 93,000 distinct CDR3 sequences, 67% seen once; the top ten hold roughly 18%. The CDR3 is made up of 12 amino acids. Germline V gene lookup returns CDR1 MNHEY and CDR2 SVGAGI. V gave up 5 bases and J gave up 2 bases, with 4 bases separating them. The data stem from a study of tumor and adjacent non-tumor tissue in lung cancer. Study details: There were 12 adenocarcinoma, a couple of squamous cell carcinoma and 1 small cell lung cancer cases. Aged roughly 31 to 85 years, patients included roughly 10 men and roughly five women with stage I to III disease.

The sample consisted of lung tumor tissue. This chain uses TRBV6-5 with TRBJ1-5; no clear D. The sequence came from a man aged 60 to 69 with non-small cell lung cancer. CDR3 nucleotides: TGTGCCAGCAGTGGGGGCAATCAGCCCCAGCATTTT. Protein product: CASSGGNQPQHF.